The 20 T cell receptor beta chains in this list originate from one sample, sequenced in a study of PD-1 blockade in classical Hodgkin lymphoma. The time point was: newly diagnosed, previously untreated cHL patient sample. Sequencing was performed with immunoSEQ multiplex PCR; in TCRdb, only in-frame clones are kept and a portion is missing. The sample yields about 47,000 clones, approximately 91% seen once. Sequencing was done on a sample of peripheral blood mononuclear cells (PBMCs). The receptors derive from a human donor with classical Hodgkin lymphoma.

The rearrangement links TRBV5-1 to TRBJ2-2, with 10 bases that match TRBD2. The length of the CDR3 is 16 residues. The germline V gene has CDR1 SGHRS and CDR2 YFSETQ. V trimming: 1 base; J trimming: 5 bases; junction bases outside the gene matches: 5. The CDR3 sequence: CASSLSTSGVTGELFF. CDR3 DNA sequence: TGCGCCAGCAGCTTGTCAACTAGCGGGGTTACCGGGGAGCTGTTTTTT.

This chain links TRBV7-9 with TRBJ2-1; D unresolved. The germline gives CDR1 SEHNR, CDR2 FQNEAQ (reference sequence). Trimming cost V 4 bases and J 4 bases, with 5 bases left between them. The CDR3 contains 12 residues. The CDR3: CASSSGYNEQFF. The CDR3 nucleotides read TGTGCCAGCAGCTCCGGGTACAATGAGCAGTTCTTC.

The chain combines TRBV18 with TRBJ2-2; perhaps TRBD1 as D (6 bases). CDR3 size: 14 residues. CDR1 and CDR2 from the germline V gene are KGHSH and LQKENI. V gave up 3 bases and J gave up 1 base, with 6 bases separating them. DNA for the CDR3: TGTGCCAGCTCACCGGGACAGAACACCGGGGAGCTGTTTTTT. Amino acid sequence: CASSPGQNTGELFF.

The table lists this clone with a few counts. This sequence joins TRBV7-9 and TRBJ2-7; D tentatively reads TRBD1 or TRBD2 (5 bases each). The CDR3 is 14 residues long. CDR1 and CDR2 (germline): SEHNR, FQNEAQ (reference sequence). Trimming stripped 0 bases from V and 9 bases from J, with 15 bases between. The CDR3 spells CASSLAGDRGVQYF. The CDR3 nucleotides read TGTGCCAGCAGCTTAGCAGGGGATCGGGGCGTGCAGTACTTC. The variable domain in full, with the rest retrieved from reference TRBV7-9 and TRBJ2-7, is DTGVSQNPRHKITKRGQNVTFRCDPISEHNRLYWYRQTLGQGPEFLTYFQNEAQLEKSRLLSDRFSAERPKGSFSTLEIQRTEQGDSAMYLCASSLAGDRGVQYFGPGTRLTVT.

For the CDR3, the DNA is TGTGCCAGCAGGACGGGGACTCCTTGGCAGCCCCAGCATTTT. It codes for CASRTGTPWQPQHF. The chain carries TRBV6-6 and TRBJ1-5; tentative D call: TRBD1 (5 bases). V was cut by 6 bases and J by 7 bases, with 16 bases left in between. CDR3 length: 14 amino acids. Germline V gene sequence: CDR1 MNHNY, CDR2 SVGAGI (reference sequence).

This chain joins TRBV10-1 and TRBJ1-5; D gene ambiguous. The CDR3 loop spans 13 amino acids. Trimming took 6 bases from V and 9 from J, leaving 15 bases between them. The V gene's germline CDR1 is WNHNN and CDR2 SYGVQD (reference sequence). This CDR3 reads CASSSGKTAPQHF. CDR3 coding DNA: TGCGCCAGCAGCTCAGGCAAGACGGCGCCCCAGCATTTT.

The gene calls are TRBV10-3 and TRBJ1-5; possibly TRBD1 for D (5 bases). The germline V gene has CDR1 ENHRY and CDR2 SYGVKD. The CDR3 has 17 amino acids. V was clipped by 2 bases and J by 0 bases, with 14 bases between them. CDR3 coding DNA: TGTGCCATCAGTGAGAGAGGACAAGGGTTTAGCAATCAGCCCCAGCATTTT. It translates to CAISERGQGFSNQPQHF.

The chain combines TRBV5-4 with TRBJ1-1; D gene uncertain. The V gene lost 0 bases and the J gene lost 3 bases, with 3 bases spanning the gap. Germline V gene data show CDR1 as SGHNT and CDR2 as YYREEE (reference sequence). The CDR3 covers 12 residues. For the CDR3, the DNA is TGTGCCAGCAGCTTGGTTGACACTGAAGCTTTCTTT. It yields the protein CASSLVDTEAFF.

V gene TRBV6-5 combines with J gene TRBJ1-2; 9 nucleotides align to TRBD1. CDR1 and CDR2 (germline): MNHEY, SVGAGI. After removal of 5 bases from V and 4 bases from J, the junction contained 5 bases not matched to a gene. The CDR3 sequence is 14 residues long. CDR3 loop: CASSIGQGSYGYTF. The CDR3 DNA reads as TGTGCCAGCAGTATCGGACAGGGGAGCTATGGCTACACCTTC.

Only one count was recorded for this clone. The chain uses TRBV4-1 and TRBJ2-7; D remains unclear. Trimming pared 3 bases from V and 0 bases from J, leaving 9 bases between. Germline V lookup: CDR1 MGHRA, CDR2 YSYEKL. The CDR3 is 14 residues long. The CDR3 here is CASSQDPDSYEQYV. The CDR3 DNA sequence: TGCGCCAGCAGCCAGGACCCGGACTCCTACGAGCAGTACGTC.

The chain joins TRBV18 to TRBJ2-5; D is undetermined. The germline gives CDR1 KGHSH, CDR2 LQKENI. The CDR3 consists of 11 residues. Trimming cost V 2 bases and J 3 bases, with 1 base left between them. The CDR3 reads CASSPEETQYF. CDR3 DNA: TGTGCCAGCTCACCAGAAGAGACCCAGTACTTC. Complete variable domain (other parts from reference TRBV18 and TRBJ2-5): NAGVMQNPRHLVRRRGQEARLRCSPMKGHSHVYWYRQLPEEGLKFMVYLQKENIIDESGMPKERFSAEFPKEGPSILRIQQVVRGDSAAYFCASSPEETQYFGPGTRLLVL.

The V and J genes are TRBV6-1 and TRBJ2-2, with no clear D. Germline assignment: CDR1 MNHNS and CDR2 SASEGT. V dropped 2 bases and J dropped 4 bases, with 8 bases sitting between them. The CDR3 has 14 amino acids. In DNA, the CDR3 is TGTGCCAGCAGTGAACGATCAGCCACCGGGGAGCTGTTTTTT. Translating gives CASSERSATGELFF.

The chain combines TRBV19 with TRBJ2-5; D gene ambiguous. Germline V gives CDR1 LNHDA, CDR2 SQIVND (reference sequence). V shed 5 bases and J shed 5 bases, with 18 bases lying between them. The CDR3 runs 15 residues. CDR3 in DNA: TGTGCCAGTAGTTCTCTCCCTGGCCAGCTTGAGACCCAGTACTTC. Its protein product is CASSSLPGQLETQYF.

The chain links TRBV19 to TRBJ2-4; no definite D call. The CDR3 is 17 residues long. The ends were cut back, 0 bases at V and 2 bases at J, with 14 bases in the middle. Germline CDR1 is LNHDA and CDR2 is SQIVND (reference sequence). The CDR3 reads CASSIDRRASPKNIQYF. The CDR3 DNA reads as TGTGCCAGTAGTATAGATCGTCGGGCCAGCCCCAAAAACATTCAGTACTTC.

This clone is a singleton in its sample. DNA of the CDR3: TGTGCCAGCTTTATAAGTTTGAACACTGAAGCTTTCTTT. Protein: CASFISLNTEAFF. This chain joins TRBV2 and TRBJ1-1; no clear D. Germline CDR1 reads SNHLY; CDR2 reads FYNNEI. The CDR3 is 13 residues long. The V end lost 8 bases, the J end lost 0 bases, and 10 bases lay between the germline ends.

The chain has TRBV10-3 and TRBJ2-3, with TRBD2 matching 8 bases. The CDR3 length is 13 residues. Trimming at V came to 8 bases and at J to 5 bases, leaving 6 bases not matched to a gene. CDR1 is ENHRY, CDR2 SYGVKD, per germline. The CDR3 protein is CAIAGGPGDTQYF. The CDR3 DNA sequence: TGTGCCATCGCGGGAGGCCCCGGAGATACGCAGTATTTT.

V and J are TRBV2 and TRBJ2-1; D possibly corresponds to TRBD2 (5 bases). CDR1 SNHLY and CDR2 FYNNEI come from the germline V gene. The CDR3 is made up of 15 amino acids. The germline V and J ends were trimmed by 4 bases and 5 bases, with 15 bases remaining between them. CDR3 nucleotides: TGTGCCAGCAGTGTCATCGAGGGCCCCAACAATGAGCAGTTCTTC. It translates to CASSVIEGPNNEQFF.

The rearrangement uses TRBV7-3 and TRBJ2-1, with 7 bases aligning to TRBD2. J lost 3 bases, V lost 5 bases, and 10 bases had no gene match. The CDR3 length is 16 residues. Germline CDR1 and CDR2: SGHTA and FQGTGA. The CDR3 here is CASSPYGTTGYNEQFF. The CDR3 DNA is TGTGCCAGCAGCCCGTACGGGACTACCGGCTACAATGAGCAGTTCTTC.

The gene calls are TRBV19 and TRBJ1-5, with D hard to call. Trimming shortened V by 8 bases and J by 1 base, and 9 bases separated the two germline ends. The CDR3 has 13 amino acids. Germline values: CDR1 LNHDA, CDR2 SQIVND (reference sequence). CDR3 residues: CASAYRSNQPQHF. The CDR3 nucleotides read TGTGCCAGTGCGTATAGGAGCAATCAGCCCCAGCATTTT.

This chain connects TRBV7-9 to TRBJ1-1, with TRBD1 matching 11 bases. CDR1 and CDR2 (germline): SEHNR, FQNEAQ (reference sequence). V shed 1 base and J 1 base; nucleotides not matched to a gene: 8. There are 18 residues in the CDR3. The CDR3: CASSLDSGTGGQNTEAFF. CDR3 in DNA: TGTGCCAGCAGCTTAGACTCAGGGACAGGGGGTCAGAACACTGAAGCTTTCTTT.